This TCR beta chain was found in a study of cytomegalovirus exposure and HLA in healthy donors. PCR amplification relied on 60 Vbeta primers (plus 13 Jbeta primers). Sequencing was performed with immunoSEQ multiplex PCR; in TCRdb, only in-frame clones are kept and a portion is missing. The table shows 98,000 or so clones, with about four fifths occurring only once. CDR1 SGHDN and CDR2 FVKESK come from the germline V gene. V was pared by 4 bases and J by 7 bases, with 8 bases of the junction left unmatched. This CDR3 contains 14 residues. Worth noting for this clone: Its antigen is not identified.

Samples came from healthy bone marrow donors. Study findings and constraints: Another analysis was done later, and it associated roughly 15,000 TCR beta sequences with HLA alleles at 0.05 false discovery rate. Analyses of presence/absence relied on an assumption of roughly uniform sequencing depth across donors. Associated with cytomegalovirus, according to the listing, were some 150 TCR beta chains.

Sequencing was performed on PBMCs. The receptor comes from a human donor in good health. This rearrangement joins TRBV14 to TRBJ1-2; 8 bases map to TRBD1. The CDR3 DNA follows: TGTGCCAGCAGCCCTTGGACAGGGTCGGCTGGCTACACCTTC. Its translation: CASSPWTGSAGYTF.